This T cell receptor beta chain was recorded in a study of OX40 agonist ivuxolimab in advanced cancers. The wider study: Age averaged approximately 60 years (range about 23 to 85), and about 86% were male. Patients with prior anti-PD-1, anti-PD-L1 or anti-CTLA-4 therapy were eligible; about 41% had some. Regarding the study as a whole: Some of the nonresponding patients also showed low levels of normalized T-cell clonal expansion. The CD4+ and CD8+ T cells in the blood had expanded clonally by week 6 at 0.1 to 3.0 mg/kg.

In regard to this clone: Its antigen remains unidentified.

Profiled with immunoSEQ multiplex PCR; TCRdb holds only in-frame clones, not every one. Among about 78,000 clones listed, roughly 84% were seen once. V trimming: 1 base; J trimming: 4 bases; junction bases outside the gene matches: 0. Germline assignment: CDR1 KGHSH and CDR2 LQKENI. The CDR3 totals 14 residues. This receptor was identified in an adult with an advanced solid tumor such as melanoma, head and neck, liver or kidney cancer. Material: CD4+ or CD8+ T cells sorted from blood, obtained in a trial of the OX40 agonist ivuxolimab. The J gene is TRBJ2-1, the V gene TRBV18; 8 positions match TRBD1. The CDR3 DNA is TGTGCCAGCTCACCACGGGACAGGTACAATGAGCAGTTCTTC. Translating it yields CASSPRDRYNEQFF.